Listed below are T cell receptor beta chains from one sample, sequenced in a study of T cell responses to AZD1222 COVID-19 vaccine. Sequencing was performed with immunoSEQ multiplex PCR; in TCRdb, only in-frame clones are kept and a portion is missing. The table has more than 150,000 clones, 88% seen once. The source material was peripheral blood, sampled on day 0 of AZD1222 vaccination. The receptors were gathered from an adult in good health. CDR3s include the opening cysteine and the closing phenylalanine or tryptophan. The D gene is left open where the match is weak. Clone size is not always given. Where it is, it says once, few, many or a class for expanded clones.

j_gene	abundance	v_gene	d_gene	CDR3aa	CDR3nt
TRBJ2-2	NA	TRBV25-1	NA	CASRRQGPTGELFF	TGTGCCAGCAGACGGCAGGGGCCGACGGGGGAGCTGTTTTTT
TRBJ1-2	NA	TRBV28	TRBD1	CASNGQGILGYGYTF	TGTGCCAGCAACGGACAGGGGATCCTTGGCTATGGCTACACCTTC
TRBJ1-1	NA	TRBV14	NA	CASSQGPAERAFF	TGTGCCAGCAGCCAAGGCCCGGCGGAGAGAGCTTTCTTT
TRBJ1-5	NA	TRBV19	NA	CASNRKEQPQHF	TGTGCCAGCAATAGAAAGGAACAGCCCCAGCATTTT
TRBJ1-1	NA	TRBV28	NA	CATMGGMNTEAFF	TGTGCCACAATGGGGGGAATGAACACTGAAGCTTTCTTT
TRBJ1-6	NA	TRBV7-9	NA	CASSLAAVGSPLHF	TGTGCCAGCAGCTTGGCTGCAGTGGGATCACCCCTCCACTTT
TRBJ1-2	NA	TRBV7-2	TRBD1	CASSLVGQGGYTF	TGTGCCAGCAGCTTAGTCGGACAGGGGGGCTACACCTTC
TRBJ2-7	NA	TRBV6-5	NA	CASSGVVEQYF	TGTGCCAGCTCAGGGGTCGTTGAGCAGTACTTC
TRBJ2-5	NA	TRBV29-1	TRBD1	CSVDLGGKGETQYF	TGCAGCGTTGATTTAGGGGGCAAGGGAGAGACCCAGTACTTC
TRBJ2-3	NA	TRBV13	TRBD2	CASKPQRESTDTQYF	TGTGCCAGCAAGCCTCAGCGGGAGTCTACAGATACGCAGTATTTT
TRBJ2-7	NA	TRBV6-5	TRBD2	CASRPPGGGGYEQYF	TGTGCCAGCAGGCCCCCGGGGGGTGGGGGCTACGAGCAGTACTTC
TRBJ1-6	NA	TRBV9	TRBD1	CASSALQGAGDSPLHF	TGTGCCAGCAGCGCCCTGCAGGGGGCGGGTGATTCACCCCTCCACTTT
TRBJ2-5	NA	TRBV4-3	TRBD2	CASSQDIGGSSQYF	TGCGCCAGCAGCCAAGACATCGGGGGGTCTAGCCAGTACTTC
TRBJ1-1	NA	TRBV27	NA	CASSLYGNTEAFF	TGTGCCAGCAGTTTATATGGGAACACTGAAGCTTTCTTT
TRBJ2-2	once	TRBV5-1	TRBD1	CASSRDRGGTGELFF	TGCGCCAGCAGCCGGGACAGGGGCGGAACCGGGGAGCTGTTTTTT
TRBJ1-5	NA	TRBV4-3	NA	CASSQERVGLNQPQHF	TGCGCCAGCAGCCAAGAACGGGTGGGGCTGAATCAGCCCCAGCATTTT
TRBJ2-6	few	TRBV27	NA	CASSGGLGSGANVLTF	TGTGCCAGCAGTGGGGGCCTCGGCTCTGGGGCCAACGTCCTGACTTTC
TRBJ1-4	NA	TRBV13	NA	CASSWTRRTNEKLFF	TGTGCCAGCAGCTGGACGAGGAGGACTAATGAAAAACTGTTTTTT
TRBJ2-7	NA	TRBV28	NA	CASTPGVGRIRVEQYF	TGTGCCAGCACCCCCGGCGTGGGTAGAATTCGGGTCGAGCAGTACTTC
TRBJ1-3	few	TRBV21-1	NA	CASSKSGPGNTIYF	TGTGCCAGCAGCAAGTCCGGGCCCGGAAACACCATATATTTT
TRBJ2-2	NA	TRBV7-3	NA	CASSLGNLGELFF	TGTGCCAGCAGCTTAGGAAATCTCGGGGAGCTGTTTTTT
TRBJ2-7	NA	TRBV5-1	TRBD1	CASSLGQGPYEQYF	TGCGCCAGCAGTCTAGGACAGGGGCCCTACGAGCAGTACTTC
TRBJ1-2	NA	TRBV19	NA	CASSIVVWEGYTF	TGTGCCAGTAGTATAGTCGTTTGGGAAGGCTACACCTTC
TRBJ2-1	NA	TRBV4-1	NA	CASSQVGGGQFF	TGCGCCAGCAGCCAAGTAGGAGGAGGACAGTTCTTC
TRBJ1-1	NA	TRBV7-2	NA	CASSHRTGRAFF	TGTGCCAGCAGCCATCGGACGGGGAGAGCTTTCTTT
TRBJ2-1	NA	TRBV29-1	TRBD2	CSVDSGSHNEQFF	TGCAGCGTTGATAGCGGGAGCCACAATGAGCAGTTCTTC
TRBJ2-7	NA	TRBV9	NA	CASSVRGADEQYF	TGTGCCAGCAGCGTACGGGGGGCGGACGAGCAGTACTTC
TRBJ2-5	NA	TRBV5-1	NA	CASSPDGTGAETQYF	TGCGCCAGCAGCCCGGACGGCACCGGGGCAGAGACCCAGTACTTC
TRBJ2-1	NA	TRBV6-5	TRBD1	CASSTGQGAYNEQFF	TGTGCCAGCAGTACCGGACAGGGAGCCTACAATGAGCAGTTCTTC
TRBJ1-6	NA	TRBV3-1/TRBV3-2	TRBD1	CASSQGQGPLNSPLHF	TGTGCCAGCAGCCAAGGACAGGGGCCGTTGAATTCACCCCTCCACTTT
TRBJ1-4	NA	TRBV7-3	NA	CASSQGGGTNEKLFF	TGTGCCAGCAGCCAAGGAGGGGGGACTAATGAAAAACTGTTTTTT
TRBJ2-3	NA	TRBV4-3	NA	CASSRESSGVTDTQYF	TGCGCCAGCAGCCGTGAAAGCTCAGGCGTCACAGATACGCAGTATTTT
TRBJ1-6	NA	TRBV7-7	NA	CASSLARGADNSPLHF	TGTGCTAGCAGCTTAGCTAGGGGCGCGGATAATTCACCCCTCCACTTT
TRBJ1-5	NA	TRBV28	NA	CASLMGGGNGNQPQHF	TGTGCCAGCCTAATGGGCGGGGGGAATGGCAATCAGCCCCAGCATTTT
TRBJ1-6	NA	TRBV5-1	TRBD1	CASSSEQGASYSPLHF	TGCGCCAGCAGCTCGGAACAGGGGGCATCGTACTCACCCCTCCACTTT